The rows below give T cell receptor beta chains drawn from one sample of a study of fetal regulatory T cell absence and autoimmunity. TCRdb keeps only in-frame clones here, not all; method: immunoSEQ multiplex PCR. In the table there are more than 90,000 clones, about three quarters of which are singletons. Sample: pancreas tissue. The receptors derive from a male donor with IPEX syndrome. Each CDR3 is given with its conserved first and last residue. The order of the fields is D gene, V gene, J gene, clone size, CDR3 DNA, CDR3 protein. D genes are given only for firm matches. A row's size may be missing; if present it is once, few, many or a size class.

>.|TRBV19|TRBJ2-7|few
TGTGCCAGTAGCAGTGGACCGGCCCCCTACGAGCAGTACTTC
CASSSGPAPYEQYF
>TRBD2|TRBV13|TRBJ2-7|.
TGTGCCAGCAGCTTTCAACTAGCGGGAGAACCTCTGGGCGAGCAGTACTTC
CASSFQLAGEPLGEQYF
>TRBD1|TRBV10-3|TRBJ1-2|few
TGTGCCACCGGCATCCGACAGGGGAGTTCTGGCTACACCTTC
CATGIRQGSSGYTF
>.|TRBV7-9|TRBJ2-5|.
TGTGCCAGCAGCTTAGCCCTTCAAGAGACCCAGTACTTC
CASSLALQETQYF
>.|TRBV23-1|TRBJ2-3|.
TGCGCCAGCAGTCTCAATTGGGCCGGGAGTCAGTATTTT
CASSLNWAGSQYF
>TRBD2|TRBV10-2|TRBJ2-3|once
TGCGCCAGCAGTGAGTGGGAAGGACTAGCGGGGGCAGATACGCAGTATTTT
CASSEWEGLAGADTQYF
>TRBD1|TRBV10-3|TRBJ1-2|.
TGTGCCATCACGGGACAGGGTAACTATGGCTACACCTTC
CAITGQGNYGYTF
>TRBD1|TRBV30|TRBJ1-5|few
TGTGCCTGGAGTGCGGACAGGAGCCAGCCCCAGCATTTT
CAWSADRSQPQHF
>TRBD2|TRBV13|TRBJ2-7|.
TGTGCCAGCAGCGTACTAGCGGCCTACGAGCAGTACTTC
CASSVLAAYEQYF
>.|TRBV5-4|TRBJ2-2|once
TGTGCCAGCAGTCCAATCGGGAACACCGGGGAGCTGTTTTTT
CASSPIGNTGELFF
>TRBD1|TRBV19|TRBJ1-5|.
TGTGCCAGTAGTAGGGGACAGGGGATTCGGGATCAGCCCCAGCATTTT
CASSRGQGIRDQPQHF
>TRBD1|TRBV29-1|TRBJ1-1|.
TGCAGCGTTGGGACAGGGAAGAACACTGAAGCTTTCTTT
CSVGTGKNTEAFF
>.|TRBV5-8|TRBJ1-5|few
TGTGCCAGCAGCTTGGCAAATCAGCCCCAGCATTTT
CASSLANQPQHF
>TRBD1|TRBV4-1|TRBJ1-4|.
TGCGCCAGCAGCCTCGGGGACAGTCTTACAAATGAAAAACTGTTTTTT
CASSLGDSLTNEKLFF
>TRBD2|TRBV29-1|TRBJ2-1|.
TGCAGCGTTGTATTTTGGGGGACTAGCTCCTACAATGAGCAGTTCTTC
CSVVFWGTSSYNEQFF
>.|TRBV10-2|TRBJ2-7|.
TGCGCCAGCATGCCTTACAGCTCCTACGAGCAGTACTTC
CASMPYSSYEQYF
>.|TRBV12-5|TRBJ2-2|.
TGTGCTAGTGGTTGGGTCGGGGAGCTGTTTTTT
CASGWVGELFF
>.|TRBV21-1|TRBJ2-7|.
TGTGCCAGCAGCAACGTCTCGGACATCCACGAGCAGTACTTC
CASSNVSDIHEQYF
>.|TRBV27|TRBJ1-5|.
TGTGCCAGCAGTCCGCCGGGGTCAGGTCAGCCCCAGCATTTT
CASSPPGSGQPQHF
>TRBD1|TRBV6-6|TRBJ1-2|few
TGTGCCAGCCACCGGGACAGACCCTATGGCTACACCTTC
CASHRDRPYGYTF
>.|TRBV6-1|TRBJ2-7|.
TGTGCCAGCACCCTCTCGGTCCCCTACGAGCAGTACTTC
CASTLSVPYEQYF
>TRBD2|TRBV6-1|TRBJ2-7|once
TGTGCCAGCAGTGCTCCCCGCGGGGGAGGACCCTACGAGCAGTACTTC
CASSAPRGGGPYEQYF
>.|TRBV6-5|TRBJ2-6|.
TGTGCCAGCAGCCGAAGTTACTCTGGGGCCAACGTCCTGACTTTC
CASSRSYSGANVLTF
>TRBD1|TRBV9|TRBJ2-1|.
TGTGCCAGCAGCGTGGGGACAGGCTTAGCCAATGAGCAGTTCTTC
CASSVGTGLANEQFF
>TRBD2|TRBV18|TRBJ2-1|once
TGTGCCAGCTCACCAGGGCGGGAGGCCCCCTACAATGAGCAGTTCTTC
CASSPGREAPYNEQFF
>.|TRBV11-3|TRBJ2-1|.
TGTGCCAGCAGCCTGTTTGGACACGGCCTAAATGAGCAGTTCTTC
CASSLFGHGLNEQFF
>TRBD2|TRBV15|TRBJ2-1|.
TGTGCCACCAGCAGAGAGTGGGGCTTAGCGGGAGGCTCCTACAATGAGCAGTTCTTC
CATSREWGLAGGSYNEQFF
>.|TRBV6-1|TRBJ2-3|few
TGTGCCAGCAGTGAACAGGGGAGTAGTACAGATACGCAGTATTTT
CASSEQGSSTDTQYF
>.|TRBV27|TRBJ2-2|.
TGTGCCAGCAGTTTCTCGCGTCGCGCGAACACCGGGGAGCTGTTTTTT
CASSFSRRANTGELFF
>.|TRBV10-3|TRBJ2-6|.
TGTGCCATCAGTGAGTCTTGGCTAGCCCTGGCCTCTGGGGCCAACGTCCTGACTTTC
CAISESWLALASGANVLTF
>.|TRBV2|TRBJ1-4|.
TGTGCCAGCAGTTTCGTGAAGAGGCTGTTTTTT
CASSFVKRLFF
>.|TRBV6-1|TRBJ1-2|.
TGTGCCAGCACCCCAAAGGGGCCAGGCTATGGCTACACCTTC
CASTPKGPGYGYTF
>.|TRBV6-5|TRBJ1-2|few
TGTGCCAGCAGCGCTATTTTTCCTGGGGGCTACACCTTC
CASSAIFPGGYTF
>.|TRBV5-6|TRBJ2-1|.
TGTGCCAGCAGCTTGTCTGCCTACAATGAGCAGTTCTTC
CASSLSAYNEQFF
>.|TRBV29-1|TRBJ1-1|.
TGCAGCGTTGAATGGTCGGGAGGAAGCCCTGAAGCTTTCTTT
CSVEWSGGSPEAFF
>TRBD1|TRBV6-5|TRBJ1-2|.
TGTGCCAGCAGTCCAGGGGGCGACTATGGCTACACCTTC
CASSPGGDYGYTF
>TRBD1|TRBV13|TRBJ2-5|.
TGTGCCAGCAGCCCCCCGGACAGGGGGCAAGAGACCCAGTACTTC
CASSPPDRGQETQYF
>.|TRBV4-1|TRBJ2-7|few
TGCGCCAGCAGCCAAGATGTGGGGGCCGTCGACGAGCAGTACTTC
CASSQDVGAVDEQYF
>.|TRBV19|TRBJ2-7|.
TGTGCCAGTAATACCGGGACACCTTCCTACGAGCAGTACTTC
CASNTGTPSYEQYF
>.|TRBV20-1|TRBJ2-5|.
TGCAGTGTCCGTCAAGAGACCCAGTACTTC
CSVRQETQYF
>TRBD1|TRBV6-5|TRBJ2-3|.
TGTGCCAGCAGTTGGACAGGGGGCCGCACAGATACGCAGTATTTT
CASSWTGGRTDTQYF